This TCR beta chain was sequenced for a study of shared clonotypes between healthy human individuals. Study-wide results and limits: The sampled material consisted only of blood, and tissue repertoires are likely to differ.

CDR1 and CDR2 from the germline V gene are SGHKS and YYEKEE (reference sequence). This CDR3 contains 13 residues. J was trimmed by 8 bases and V by 4 bases; bases with no gene match: 7. The genomic DNA of each subset was split evenly across several immunoSEQ plates. Bulk PBMC genomic DNA spanned ten immunoSEQ deep plates. Some clones are missing from TCRdb's copy, which holds only in-frame ones; the method was immunoSEQ multiplex PCR. This repertoire shows some 470,000 clones, about three quarters found once; its top ten account for about an eighth. A note on this clone: Its antigen is undetermined.

This chain connects TRBV5-5 to TRBJ1-2, with 8 nucleotides matching TRBD1. Sequenced sample: PBMCs. This sequence was found in a woman in her thirties or forties in good health. Some clones in this sample may be carry-over from other donors' samples. CDR3 region: CASSPDRASGYTF. The CDR3 nucleotides read TGTGCCAGCAGCCCGGACAGGGCGAGCGGCTACACCTTC. Drawing the rest from reference TRBV5-5 and TRBJ1-2, the complete variable domain is DAGVTQSPTHLIKTRGQQVTLRCSPISGHKSVSWYQQVLGQGPQFIFQYYEKEERGRGNFPDRFSARQFPNYSSELNVNALLLGDSALYLCASSPDRASGYTFGSGTRLTVV.